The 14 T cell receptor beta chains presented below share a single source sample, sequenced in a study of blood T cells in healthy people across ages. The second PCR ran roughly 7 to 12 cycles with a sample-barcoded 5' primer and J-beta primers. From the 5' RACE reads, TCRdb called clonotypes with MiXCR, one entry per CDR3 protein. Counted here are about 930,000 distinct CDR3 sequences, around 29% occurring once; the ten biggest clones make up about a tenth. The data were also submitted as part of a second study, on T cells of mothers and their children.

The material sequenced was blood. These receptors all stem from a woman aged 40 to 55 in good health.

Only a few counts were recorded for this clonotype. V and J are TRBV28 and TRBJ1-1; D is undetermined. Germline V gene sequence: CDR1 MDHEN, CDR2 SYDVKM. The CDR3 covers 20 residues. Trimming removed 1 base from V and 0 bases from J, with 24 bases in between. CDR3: CASSLLSPPVETIMNTEAFF. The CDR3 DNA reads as TGTGCCAGCAGTTTATTATCCCCCCCGGTCGAAACGATCATGAACACTGAAGCTTTCTTT.

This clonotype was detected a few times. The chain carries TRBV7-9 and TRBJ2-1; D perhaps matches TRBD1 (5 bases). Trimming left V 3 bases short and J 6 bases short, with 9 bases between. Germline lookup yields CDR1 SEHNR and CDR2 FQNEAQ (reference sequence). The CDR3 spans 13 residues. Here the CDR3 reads CASSFSGINEQFF. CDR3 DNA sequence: TGTGCCAGCAGCTTTTCAGGGATCAATGAGCAGTTCTTC.

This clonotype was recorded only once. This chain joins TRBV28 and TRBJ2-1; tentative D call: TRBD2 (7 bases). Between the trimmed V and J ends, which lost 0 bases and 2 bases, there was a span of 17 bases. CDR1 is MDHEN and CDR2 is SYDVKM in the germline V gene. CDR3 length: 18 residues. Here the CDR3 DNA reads TGTGCCAGCAGTTTATGGTTTCTAGGGGGGGGGCCCTACAATGAGCAGTTCTTC. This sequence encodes CASSLWFLGGGPYNEQFF. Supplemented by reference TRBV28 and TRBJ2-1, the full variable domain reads DVKVTQSSRYLVKRTGEKVFLECVQDMDHENMFWYRQDPGLGLRLIYFSYDVKMKEKGDIPEGYSVSREKKERFSLILESASTNQTSMYLCASSLWFLGGGPYNEQFFGPGTRLTVL.

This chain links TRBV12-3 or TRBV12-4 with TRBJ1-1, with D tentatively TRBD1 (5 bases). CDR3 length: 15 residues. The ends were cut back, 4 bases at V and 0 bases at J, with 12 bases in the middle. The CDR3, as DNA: TGTGCCAGCAGTTATGGTACAGGAGTGAACACTGAAGCTTTCTTT. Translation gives CASSYGTGVNTEAFF.

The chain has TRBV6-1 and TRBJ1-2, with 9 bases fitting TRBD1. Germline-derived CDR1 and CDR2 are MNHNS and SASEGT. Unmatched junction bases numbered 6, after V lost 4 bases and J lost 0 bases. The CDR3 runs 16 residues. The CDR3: CASSGGGQGSNYGYTF. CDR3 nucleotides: TGTGCCAGCAGTGGAGGGGGACAGGGATCTAACTATGGCTACACCTTC.

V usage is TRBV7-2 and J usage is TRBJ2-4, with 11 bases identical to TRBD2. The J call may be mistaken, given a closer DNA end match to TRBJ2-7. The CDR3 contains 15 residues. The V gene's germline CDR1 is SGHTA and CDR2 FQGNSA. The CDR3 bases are TGTGCCAGCAGCTTAGAACTAGCGGGGGCGGGCGAGCAGTACTTC. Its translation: CASSLELAGAGEQYF.

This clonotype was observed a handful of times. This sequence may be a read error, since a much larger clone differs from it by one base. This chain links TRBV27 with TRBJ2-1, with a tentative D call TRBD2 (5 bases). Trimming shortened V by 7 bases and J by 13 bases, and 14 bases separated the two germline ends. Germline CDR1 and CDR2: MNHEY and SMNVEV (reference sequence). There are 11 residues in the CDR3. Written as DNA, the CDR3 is TGTGCCAGCAAGTCTAGGGAGACCCAGTTCTTC. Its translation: CASKSRETQFF.

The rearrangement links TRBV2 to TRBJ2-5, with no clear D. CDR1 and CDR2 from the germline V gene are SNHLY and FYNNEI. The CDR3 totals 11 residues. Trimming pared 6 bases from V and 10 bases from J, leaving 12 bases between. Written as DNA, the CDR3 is TGTGCCAGCAGGGAGTCGAGCAGCCAGTACTTC. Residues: CASRESSSQYF.

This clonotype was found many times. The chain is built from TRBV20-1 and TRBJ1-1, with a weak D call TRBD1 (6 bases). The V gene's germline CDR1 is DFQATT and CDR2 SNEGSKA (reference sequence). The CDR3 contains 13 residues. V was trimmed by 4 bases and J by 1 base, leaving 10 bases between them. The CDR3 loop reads CSATGHTNTEAFF. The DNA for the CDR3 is TGCAGTGCTACGGGACACACGAACACTGAAGCTTTCTTT.

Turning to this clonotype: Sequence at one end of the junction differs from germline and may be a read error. This CDR3 is CAGSGRGTGDEKLFF. In DNA, the CDR3 is TGTGCCGGCAGTGGCCGAGGGACCGGGGACGAAAAACTGTTTTTT. The chain is built from TRBV6-1 and TRBJ1-4; D might be TRBD1 (5 bases). The CDR3 spans 15 residues. The germline V gene has CDR1 MNHNS and CDR2 SASEGT.

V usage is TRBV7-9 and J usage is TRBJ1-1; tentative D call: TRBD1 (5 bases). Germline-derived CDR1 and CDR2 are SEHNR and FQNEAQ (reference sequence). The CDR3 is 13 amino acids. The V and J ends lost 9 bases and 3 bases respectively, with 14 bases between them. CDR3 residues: CARGQLMDTEAFF. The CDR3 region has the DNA TGTGCCAGAGGACAACTGATGGACACTGAAGCTTTCTTT.

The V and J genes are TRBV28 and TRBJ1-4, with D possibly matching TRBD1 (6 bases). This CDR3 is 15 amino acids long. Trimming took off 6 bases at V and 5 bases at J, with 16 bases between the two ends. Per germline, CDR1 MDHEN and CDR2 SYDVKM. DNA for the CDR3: TGTGCCAGCAGCAATAGACAGGACATAAATGAAAAACTGTTTTTT. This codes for CASSNRQDINEKLFF.

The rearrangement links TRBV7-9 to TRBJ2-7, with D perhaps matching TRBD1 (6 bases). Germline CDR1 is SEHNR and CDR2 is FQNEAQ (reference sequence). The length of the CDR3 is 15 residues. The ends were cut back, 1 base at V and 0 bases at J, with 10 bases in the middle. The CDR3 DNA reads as TGTGCCAGCAGCTTAGGACGGGACATCTCCTACGAGCAGTACTTC. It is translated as CASSLGRDISYEQYF. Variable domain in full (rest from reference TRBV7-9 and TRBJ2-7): DTGVSQNPRHKITKRGQNVTFRCDPISEHNRLYWYRQTLGQGPEFLTYFQNEAQLEKSRLLSDRFSAERPKGSFSTLEIQRTEQGDSAMYLCASSLGRDISYEQYFGPGTRLTVT.

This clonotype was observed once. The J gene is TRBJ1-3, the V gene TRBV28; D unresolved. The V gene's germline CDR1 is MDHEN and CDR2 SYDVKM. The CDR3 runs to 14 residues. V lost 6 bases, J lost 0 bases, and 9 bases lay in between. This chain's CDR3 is CASSVTDSGNTIYF. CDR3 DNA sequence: TGTGCCAGCAGCGTTACAGACTCTGGAAACACCATATATTTT. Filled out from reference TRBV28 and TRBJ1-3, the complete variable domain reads DVKVTQSSRYLVKRTGEKVFLECVQDMDHENMFWYRQDPGLGLRLIYFSYDVKMKEKGDIPEGYSVSREKKERFSLILESASTNQTSMYLCASSVTDSGNTIYFGEGSWLTVV.